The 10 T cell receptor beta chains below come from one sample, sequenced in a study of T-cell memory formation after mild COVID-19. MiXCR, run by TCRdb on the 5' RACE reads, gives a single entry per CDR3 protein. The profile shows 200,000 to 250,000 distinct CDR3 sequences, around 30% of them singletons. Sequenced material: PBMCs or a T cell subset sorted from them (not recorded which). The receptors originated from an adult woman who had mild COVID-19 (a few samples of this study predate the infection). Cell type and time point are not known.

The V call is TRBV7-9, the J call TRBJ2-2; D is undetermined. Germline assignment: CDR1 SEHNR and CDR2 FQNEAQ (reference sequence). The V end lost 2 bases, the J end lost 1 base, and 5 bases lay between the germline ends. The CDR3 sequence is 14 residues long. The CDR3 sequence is CASSLIRNTGELFF. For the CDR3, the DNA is TGTGCCAGCAGCTTAATCCGGAACACCGGGGAGCTGTTTTTT.

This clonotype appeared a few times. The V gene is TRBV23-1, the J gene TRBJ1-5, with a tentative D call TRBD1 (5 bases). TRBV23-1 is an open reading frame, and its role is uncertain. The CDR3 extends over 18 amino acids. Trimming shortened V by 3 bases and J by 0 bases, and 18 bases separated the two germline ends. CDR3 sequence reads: CASSHLLPRGHSNQPQHF. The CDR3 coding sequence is TGCGCCAGCAGTCATTTGCTCCCGAGGGGCCATAGCAATCAGCCCCAGCATTTT.

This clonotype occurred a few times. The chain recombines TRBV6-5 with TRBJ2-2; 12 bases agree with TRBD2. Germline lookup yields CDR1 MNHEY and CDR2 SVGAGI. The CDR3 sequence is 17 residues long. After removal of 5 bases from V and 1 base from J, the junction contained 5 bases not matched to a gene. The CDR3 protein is CASSRSGLAGNTGELFF. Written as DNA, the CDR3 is TGTGCCAGCAGTCGGTCGGGACTAGCGGGGAACACCGGGGAGCTGTTTTTT.

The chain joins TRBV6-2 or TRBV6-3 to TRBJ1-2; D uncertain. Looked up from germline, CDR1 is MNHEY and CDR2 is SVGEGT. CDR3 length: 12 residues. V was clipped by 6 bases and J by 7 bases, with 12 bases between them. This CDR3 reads CASRPDVGGYTF. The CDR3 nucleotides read TGTGCCAGCAGACCGGACGTAGGTGGCTACACCTTC.

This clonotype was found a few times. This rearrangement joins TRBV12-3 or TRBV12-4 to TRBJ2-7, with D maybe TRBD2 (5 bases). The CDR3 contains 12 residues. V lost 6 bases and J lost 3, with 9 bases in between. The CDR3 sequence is CASSPGFYEQYF. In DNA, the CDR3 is TGTGCCAGCAGCCCGGGATTCTACGAGCAGTACTTC.

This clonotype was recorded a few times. CDR3 protein: CSVLYFGNTEAFF. CDR3 sequence (DNA): TGCAGCGTTCTCTACTTTGGAAACACTGAAGCTTTCTTT. The chain uses TRBV29-1 and TRBJ1-1; D not certain. Trimming stripped 5 bases from V and 2 bases from J, with 12 bases between. The germline CDR1 and CDR2 sequences are SQVTM and ANQGSEA. The CDR3 consists of 13 residues.

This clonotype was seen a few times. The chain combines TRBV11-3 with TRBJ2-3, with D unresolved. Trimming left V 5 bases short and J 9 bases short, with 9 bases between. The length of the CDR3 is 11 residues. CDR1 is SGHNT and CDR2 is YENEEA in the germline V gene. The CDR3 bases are TGTGCCAGCAGCGCGTTAGACACGCAGTATTTT. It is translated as CASSALDTQYF.

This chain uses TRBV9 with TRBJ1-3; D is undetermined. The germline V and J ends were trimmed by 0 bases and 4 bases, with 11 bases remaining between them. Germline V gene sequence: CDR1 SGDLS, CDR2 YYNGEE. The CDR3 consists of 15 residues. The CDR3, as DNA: TGTGCCAGCAGCGTAGGATCAGGCCTGGGAAACACCATATATTTT. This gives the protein CASSVGSGLGNTIYF.

The chain's CDR3 is CASSQELRGRGYGYTF. DNA of the CDR3: TGCGCCAGCAGCCAAGAACTAAGGGGGCGAGGCTATGGCTACACCTTC. The chain combines TRBV4-1 with TRBJ1-2; 7 bases line up with TRBD1. This CDR3 region has 16 residues. J was trimmed by 4 bases and V by 0 bases; bases with no gene match: 8. Germline V gives CDR1 MGHRA, CDR2 YSYEKL.

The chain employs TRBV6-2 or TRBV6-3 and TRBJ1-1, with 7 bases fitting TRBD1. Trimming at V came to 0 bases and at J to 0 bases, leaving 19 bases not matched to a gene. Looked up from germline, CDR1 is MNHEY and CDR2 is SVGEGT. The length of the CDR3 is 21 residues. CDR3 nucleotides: TGTGCCAGCAGTTACTCGTTAAGCAAGGAGGGACAGCCTATGATGAACACTGAAGCTTTCTTT. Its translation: CASSYSLSKEGQPMMNTEAFF.